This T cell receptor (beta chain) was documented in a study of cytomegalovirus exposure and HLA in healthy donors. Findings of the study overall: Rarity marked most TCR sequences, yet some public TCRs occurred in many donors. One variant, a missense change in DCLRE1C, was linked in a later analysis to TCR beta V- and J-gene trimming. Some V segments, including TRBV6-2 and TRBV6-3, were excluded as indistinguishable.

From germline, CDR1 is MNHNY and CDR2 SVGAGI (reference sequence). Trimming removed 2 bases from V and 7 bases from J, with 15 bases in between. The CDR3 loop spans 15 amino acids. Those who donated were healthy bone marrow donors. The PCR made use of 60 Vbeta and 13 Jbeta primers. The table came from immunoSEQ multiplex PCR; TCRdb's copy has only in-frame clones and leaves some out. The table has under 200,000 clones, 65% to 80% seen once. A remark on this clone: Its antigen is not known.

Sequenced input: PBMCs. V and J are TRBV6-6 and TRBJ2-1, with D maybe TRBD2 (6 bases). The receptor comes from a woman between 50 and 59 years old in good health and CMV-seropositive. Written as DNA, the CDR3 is TGTGCCAGCAGTTACCGTCCCGGGACTGGGAATGAGCAGTTCTTC. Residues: CASSYRPGTGNEQFF.